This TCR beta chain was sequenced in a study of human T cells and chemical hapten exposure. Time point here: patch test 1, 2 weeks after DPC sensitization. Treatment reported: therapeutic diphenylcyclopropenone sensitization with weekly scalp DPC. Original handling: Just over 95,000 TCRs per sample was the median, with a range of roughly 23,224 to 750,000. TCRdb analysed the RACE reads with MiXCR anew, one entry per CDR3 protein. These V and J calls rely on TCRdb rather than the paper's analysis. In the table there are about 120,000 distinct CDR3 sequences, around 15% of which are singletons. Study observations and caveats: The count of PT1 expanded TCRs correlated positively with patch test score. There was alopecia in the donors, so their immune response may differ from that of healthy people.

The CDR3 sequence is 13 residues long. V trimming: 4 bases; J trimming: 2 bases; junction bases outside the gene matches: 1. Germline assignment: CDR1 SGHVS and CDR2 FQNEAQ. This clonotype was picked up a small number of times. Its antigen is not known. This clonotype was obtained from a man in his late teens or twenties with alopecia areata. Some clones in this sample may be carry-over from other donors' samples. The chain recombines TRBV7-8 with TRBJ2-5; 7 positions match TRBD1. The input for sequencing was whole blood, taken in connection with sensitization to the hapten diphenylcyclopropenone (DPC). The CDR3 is CASSSDRQETQYF. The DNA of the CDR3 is TGTGCCAGCAGCTCGGACAGGCAAGAGACCCAGTACTTC.